Below, 12 T cell receptor beta chains from the same sample are listed, as sequenced in a study of T cells after yellow fever vaccination. TCRdb reprocessed the 5' RACE reads with MiXCR, giving one entry per CDR3 protein. The sample has 620,000 or so distinct CDR3 sequences, 10% to 15% seen once. Sequencing was performed on PBMCs, taken on the day of the yellow fever booster vaccination. These TCRs come from a man aged 30-40 years who received the YFV17D yellow fever vaccine.

The chain carries TRBV6-1 and TRBJ1-5; a weak D match, TRBD1 (5 bases). CDR3 length: 15 amino acids. The ends were cut back, 2 bases at V and 2 bases at J, with 10 bases in the middle. Germline lookup yields CDR1 MNHNS and CDR2 SASEGT. The CDR3 nucleotides read TGTGCCAGCAGTGAAAGGGGTTGGGGCAATCAGCCCCAGCATTTT. Residues: CASSERGWGNQPQHF.

This clonotype was recorded a few times. The chain couples TRBV11-2 to TRBJ2-3; 11 bases fit TRBD2. The CDR3 has 19 amino acids. Germline CDR1 reads SGHAT; CDR2 reads FQNNGV. The V and J ends lost 1 base and 1 base, in that order; junction bases with no gene match: 10. The CDR3 sequence is CASSLVASGRRAGTDTQYF. In DNA, the CDR3 is TGTGCCAGCAGCTTAGTAGCTAGCGGGAGGAGGGCGGGCACAGATACGCAGTATTTT.

This clonotype has at least ten counts. The chain employs TRBV5-1 and TRBJ2-2; 8 nucleotides align to TRBD2. Per the germline V gene, CDR1 is SGHRS and CDR2 is YFSETQ. The CDR3 extends over 16 amino acids. The V gene end was trimmed by 4 bases and the J gene end by 0 bases; junction bases not matched to a gene: 5. The DNA for the CDR3 is TGCGCCAGCAGCCTAATAGCGGGGTCGAACACCGGGGAGCTGTTTTTT. Translated, it gives CASSLIAGSNTGELFF.

This clonotype has a handful of counts. The J gene is TRBJ2-1, the V gene TRBV7-6; possibly TRBD1 or TRBD2 for D (6 bases each). The V gene lost 1 base and the J gene lost 4 bases, with 11 bases spanning the gap. This CDR3 region has 15 residues. Germline CDR1 is SGHVS and CDR2 is FNYEAQ. CDR3 DNA: TGTGCCAGCAGCTTAGACGGGGGCGGTTACAATGAGCAGTTCTTC. Protein product: CASSLDGGGYNEQFF.

Turning to this clonotype: One junction end disagrees with the germline gene, perhaps due to a read error. The gene calls are TRBV7-9 and TRBJ2-1; D perhaps matches TRBD1 (5 bases). The germline CDR1 and CDR2 sequences are SEHNR and FQNEAQ (reference sequence). The CDR3 totals 15 residues. In DNA form, the CDR3 reads TGTGCCAGCAGCTTAGGCAGGGTTGAAATCAATGAGCAGTTCTTT. This sequence encodes CASSLGRVEINEQFF.

The V gene is TRBV29-1, the J gene TRBJ1-5; D not resolved. Germline V lookup: CDR1 SQVTM, CDR2 ANQGSEA. This CDR3 is 12 amino acids long. Trimming left V 6 bases short and J 11 bases short, with 17 bases between. Written as DNA, the CDR3 is TGCAGCGTGAGGGATGGAGAATGGTCCCAGCATTTT. It translates to CSVRDGEWSQHF.

The chain recombines TRBV20-1 with TRBJ2-1, with D unclear. The CDR3 is made up of 12 amino acids. Germline CDR1 and CDR2: DFQATT and SNEGSKA (reference sequence). The V and J ends lost 3 bases and 5 bases respectively, with 8 bases between them. The CDR3 reads CSASRTDNEQFF. The CDR3, as DNA: TGCAGTGCTAGTCGTACCGACAATGAGCAGTTCTTC.

The chain employs TRBV27 and TRBJ2-5; D uncertain. The germline V gene has CDR1 MNHEY and CDR2 SMNVEV (reference sequence). This CDR3 contains 14 residues. The V end was cut by 3 bases, the J end by 5 bases, with 13 bases between. The CDR3 coding sequence is TGTGCCAGCAGTTTCGGACCGCATGGGGAGACCCAGTACTTC. Amino acids: CASSFGPHGETQYF.

The chain combines TRBV20-1 with TRBJ2-1; the match to TRBD2 covers 8 bases. Trimming removed 5 bases from V and 2 bases from J; junction bases left unmatched: 2. This CDR3 is built from 13 residues. CDR1 and CDR2 from the germline V gene are DFQATT and SNEGSKA (reference sequence). The CDR3 loop is CSAGSGAYNEQFF. CDR3 DNA sequence: TGCAGTGCTGGTAGCGGGGCCTACAATGAGCAGTTCTTC.

This chain joins TRBV20-1 and TRBJ2-3; 11 bases align to TRBD2. From germline, CDR1 is DFQATT and CDR2 SNEGSKA (reference sequence). This CDR3 comprises 15 residues. V shed 0 bases and J 4 bases; nucleotides not matched to a gene: 3. The CDR3 DNA follows: TGCAGTGCTAGAGATAGCGGGAGGGCCGCAGATACGCAGTATTTT. Its protein is CSARDSGRAADTQYF.

This rearrangement joins TRBV14 to TRBJ1-2; D unclear. The CDR3 consists of 14 residues. In germline, CDR1 is SGHDN, CDR2 FVKESK. The V end lost 2 bases, the J end lost 2 bases, and 9 bases lay between the germline ends. The chain's CDR3 is CASSQRTVNYGYTF. CDR3 DNA sequence: TGTGCCAGCAGCCAACGGACCGTAAACTATGGCTACACCTTC.

The V and J genes are TRBV24-1 and TRBJ2-3; D tentatively reads TRBD1 or TRBD2 (5 bases each). Trimming shortened V by 4 bases and J by 6 bases, and 10 bases separated the two germline ends. Germline V gene sequence: CDR1 KGHDR, CDR2 SFDVKD. The CDR3 extends over 13 amino acids. The CDR3 sequence is CATSDGAIDTQYF. DNA of the CDR3: TGTGCCACCAGTGACGGGGCCATTGATACGCAGTATTTT.